This is a list of T cell receptor beta chains from one sample in a study of blood T cell repertoires in COVID-19. Libraries were prepared by immunoSEQ multiplex PCR; TCRdb keeps only in-frame clonotypes and omits some of them. The table lists about 140,000 clones, approximately 89% of them singletons. The sequenced material came from peripheral blood. The source is a human donor in a cohort sampled during active COVID-19. CDR3s include the opening cysteine and the closing phenylalanine or tryptophan. A D gene is named only where the DNA matches it firmly. A clone size is listed for some rows: how often the clone was seen (once, few, many), or a class if it is expanded.

d_gene: TRBD2
v_gene: TRBV13
abundance: -
j_gene: TRBJ2-2
CDR3aa: CASSLVFGGLAGPNTGELFF
CDR3nt: TGTGCCAGCAGCTTAGTTTTTGGGGGACTAGCGGGTCCCAACACCGGGGAGCTGTTTTTT

d_gene: TRBD1
v_gene: TRBV3-1/TRBV3-2
abundance: -
j_gene: TRBJ1-1
CDR3aa: CASSLYRGGTEAFF
CDR3nt: TGTGCCAGCAGCCTTTACAGGGGAGGCACTGAAGCTTTCTTT

d_gene: -
v_gene: TRBV9
abundance: once
j_gene: TRBJ2-3
CDR3aa: CASSVEGQGLSTDTQYF
CDR3nt: TGTGCCAGCAGCGTAGAGGGGCAGGGACTTAGCACAGATACGCAGTATTTT

d_gene: TRBD1
v_gene: TRBV4-2
abundance: -
j_gene: TRBJ1-2
CDR3aa: CASSQAGTGKGYTF
CDR3nt: TGTGCCAGCAGCCAAGCCGGGACAGGGAAAGGCTACACCTTC

d_gene: TRBD1
v_gene: TRBV5-4
abundance: -
j_gene: TRBJ1-1
CDR3aa: CASSFGRDRGRTEAFF
CDR3nt: TGTGCCAGCAGCTTTGGAAGGGACAGGGGGCGCACTGAAGCTTTCTTT

d_gene: -
v_gene: TRBV4-2
abundance: -
j_gene: TRBJ1-1
CDR3aa: CASSQEGDPEAFF
CDR3nt: TGTGCCAGCAGCCAAGAGGGAGATCCTGAAGCTTTCTTT

d_gene: -
v_gene: TRBV7-2
abundance: -
j_gene: TRBJ2-7
CDR3aa: CASSFFGGPTGDEQYF
CDR3nt: TGTGCCAGCAGCTTCTTCGGCGGCCCCACGGGGGACGAGCAGTACTTC

d_gene: TRBD1
v_gene: TRBV4-2
abundance: -
j_gene: TRBJ2-7
CDR3aa: CASSQETGGSSYEQYF
CDR3nt: TGTGCCAGCAGCCAAGAGACAGGGGGGTCCTCCTACGAGCAGTACTTC

d_gene: -
v_gene: TRBV6-6
abundance: -
j_gene: TRBJ2-2
CDR3aa: CASSYPQGDTGELFF
CDR3nt: TGTGCCAGCAGTTACCCACAGGGAGACACCGGGGAGCTGTTTTTT

d_gene: -
v_gene: TRBV19
abundance: -
j_gene: TRBJ2-3
CDR3aa: CASSISRADTQYF
CDR3nt: TGTGCCAGTAGTATATCGCGGGCAGATACGCAGTATTTT

d_gene: -
v_gene: TRBV3-1/TRBV3-2
abundance: -
j_gene: TRBJ2-7
CDR3aa: CASSQVHEQYF
CDR3nt: TGTGCCAGCAGCCAAGTCCATGAGCAGTACTTC

d_gene: -
v_gene: TRBV11-2
abundance: -
j_gene: TRBJ2-3
CDR3aa: CASSLGLGANTDTQYF
CDR3nt: TGTGCCAGCAGTTTAGGATTGGGGGCGAACACAGATACGCAGTATTTT

d_gene: TRBD1
v_gene: TRBV6-5
abundance: once
j_gene: TRBJ1-1
CDR3aa: CASRNDRGTEAFF
CDR3nt: TGTGCCAGCAGAAACGACAGGGGGACTGAAGCTTTCTTT

d_gene: -
v_gene: TRBV5-5
abundance: -
j_gene: TRBJ1-4
CDR3aa: CASSFWGANEKLFF
CDR3nt: TGTGCCAGCAGCTTTTGGGGAGCTAATGAAAAACTGTTTTTT

d_gene: TRBD1
v_gene: TRBV3-1/TRBV3-2
abundance: -
j_gene: TRBJ2-2
CDR3aa: CASSRGDRGSTGELFF
CDR3nt: TGTGCCAGCAGCCGTGGGGACAGGGGTTCCACCGGGGAGCTGTTTTTT

d_gene: -
v_gene: TRBV9
abundance: -
j_gene: TRBJ2-3
CDR3aa: CASNRPAGPTDTQYF
CDR3nt: TGTGCCAGCAACAGACCAGCGGGCCCCACAGATACGCAGTATTTT

d_gene: -
v_gene: TRBV15
abundance: once
j_gene: TRBJ2-7
CDR3aa: CATSTGLLTYEQYF
CDR3nt: TGTGCCACCAGCACGGGACTCCTCACCTACGAGCAGTACTTC

d_gene: TRBD1
v_gene: TRBV9
abundance: -
j_gene: TRBJ1-1
CDR3aa: CASSVGQVNTEAFF
CDR3nt: TGTGCCAGCAGCGTCGGACAGGTGAACACTGAAGCTTTCTTT

d_gene: TRBD2
v_gene: TRBV7-9
abundance: few
j_gene: TRBJ2-7
CDR3aa: CASSLGIAGASYEQYF
CDR3nt: TGTGCCAGCAGCTTAGGTATAGCGGGGGCCTCCTACGAGCAGTACTTC

d_gene: -
v_gene: TRBV6-5
abundance: -
j_gene: TRBJ2-7
CDR3aa: CASSYNPTRSYEQYF
CDR3nt: TGTGCCAGCAGTTACAACCCGACGAGGTCCTACGAGCAGTACTTC

d_gene: -
v_gene: TRBV12-3/TRBV12-4
abundance: -
j_gene: TRBJ2-1
CDR3aa: CASSFGVYEQFF
CDR3nt: TGTGCCAGCAGTTTCGGGGTCTATGAGCAGTTCTTC

d_gene: TRBD2
v_gene: TRBV5-1
abundance: -
j_gene: TRBJ2-1
CDR3aa: CASSFSGGNTMDEQFF
CDR3nt: TGCGCCAGCAGCTTTAGCGGGGGGAATACTATGGATGAGCAGTTCTTC

d_gene: TRBD1
v_gene: TRBV5-1
abundance: -
j_gene: TRBJ2-7
CDR3aa: CASAFGTGAYEQYF
CDR3nt: TGCGCCAGCGCGTTCGGGACAGGGGCGTACGAGCAGTACTTC

d_gene: TRBD1
v_gene: TRBV4-1
abundance: -
j_gene: TRBJ2-7
CDR3aa: CASSQPGQGIYEQYF
CDR3nt: TGCGCCAGCAGCCAGCCGGGACAGGGAATCTACGAGCAGTACTTC

d_gene: TRBD1
v_gene: TRBV28
abundance: -
j_gene: TRBJ1-2
CDR3aa: CASSPGTAGYGYTF
CDR3nt: TGTGCCAGCAGTCCCGGGACAGCCGGCTATGGCTACACCTTC

d_gene: -
v_gene: TRBV27
abundance: -
j_gene: TRBJ2-7
CDR3aa: CASSLGRDIYEQYF
CDR3nt: TGTGCCAGCAGTTTAGGCCGGGACATCTACGAGCAGTACTTC